This T cell receptor beta chain is from a study of blood T cell repertoires in COVID-19. Original processing notes: Cell counts per sample came from amplifying reference gene primers. Assay: immunoSEQ multiplex PCR; the TCRdb copy retains only in-frame clones and omits some. V and J calls and clone size are those listed in that table; D and trimming were worked out from the DNA. The sample has more than 300,000 clones; roughly nine tenths are singletons. The CDR3 spans 13 residues. V gave up 5 bases and J gave up 5 bases; unmatched junction bases: 3. The V gene's germline CDR1 is SNHLY and CDR2 FYNNEI.

The rearrangement links TRBV2 to TRBJ1-1, with 9 bases that match TRBD1. Sequencing was performed on PBMCs or T cells enriched from blood (not recorded which). This clonotype originated in a woman aged 25 to 39 who had recovered from COVID-19. The CDR3 loop reads CASSPDRGTEAFF. The CDR3 coding sequence is TGTGCCAGCAGTCCTGACAGGGGGACTGAAGCTTTCTTT.